A single T cell receptor beta chain is shown here with its context. Its antigen is not known. Other nucleotide sequences in the sample specify the same CDR3. Repertoires were generated with immunoSEQ multiplex PCR, while TCRdb's copy carries only in-frame clones and drops some. Of some 900,000 clones in the sample, 76% are singletons; the top ten hold about 1.5%. The data stem from a study of shared clonotypes between healthy human individuals. For the study at large: Each donor's CD4 naive and CD4 memory cells filled three plates apiece, CD8 naive two, and CD8 memory one.

Overall study results and limits: What naive subsets generally showed was a larger estimated richness than memory subsets showed.

Germline V gives CDR1 SGHDT, CDR2 YYEEEE. V lost 0 bases to trimming and J lost 1 base; unmatched junction nucleotides: 1. The CDR3 loop spans 15 amino acids. Sequencing used memory CD4+ T cells sorted from blood. Specified subset: CD45RA-negative fraction. J is TRBJ2-5 and V is TRBV5-6; 9 bases line up with TRBD2. The TCR was taken from a man aged 18 to 30 in good health. The CDR3 protein is CASSLAGLAQETQYF. CDR3 nucleotides: TGTGCCAGCAGCTTGGCGGGACTAGCCCAAGAGACCCAGTACTTC.